This note documents a single TCR beta chain sequence. This entry is derived from a study of T cell changes during pregnancy in multiple sclerosis. Some clones are missing from TCRdb's copy, which holds only in-frame ones; the method was immunoSEQ multiplex PCR. This table holds tens of thousands of clones, 92% found once. J was trimmed by 8 bases and V by 8 bases; bases with no gene match: 10. From germline, CDR1 is GTSNPN and CDR2 SVGIG (reference sequence). The CDR3 is 13 residues long. This clonotype was sampled from a female donor with multiple sclerosis, enrolled in a pregnancy study. The chain is built from TRBV30 and TRBJ1-1, with 11 bases aligning to TRBD1. This specimen was CD4+ T cells from peripheral blood mononuclear cells, taken after pregnancy. This chain's CDR3 is CASPGQGVMEAFF. For the CDR3, the DNA is TGTGCCAGTCCGGGACAGGGGGTAATGGAAGCTTTCTTT.